This T cell receptor beta chain comes out of a study of cytomegalovirus exposure and HLA in healthy donors (dated by TCRdb to 2017 to 2019). For the wider study: According to an earlier analysis of around 600 of the donors, roughly 180 million T cells yielded 90 million to 140 million unique TCR beta sequences and about 300 Gb of sequence data. An early release covering approximately 600 HLA-typed donors comprised approximately 290 gigabases of sequencing data and roughly 86 million unique TCR sequences. Among the roughly 380 genotyped donors, approximately 77% belonged to the genetic ancestry cluster associated with self-reported Caucasian donors. The aim of the study was to test whether cataloging public T cell receptors could identify signatures of past pathogen exposure. The study used immunosequencing to profile the T cell repertoires of several hundred subjects and linked those repertoires to cytomegalovirus serostatus. In addition to the first cohort of roughly 700 subjects, a separate validation cohort of approximately 130 different subjects was used. To predict cytomegalovirus infection status, the study brought together high-throughput TCR immunosequencing, statistical association of individual TCRs with disease status, and machine learning. To study patterns of TCR occurrence, a later analysis re-analyzed previously published TCR beta repertoires from under 750 donors and added high-resolution HLA genotyping. The later analysis used no new phenotypic data to find candidate immune exposures, relying instead on TCR beta sequences and their occurrence across donors. In an earlier analysis of around 540 of the donors, high-throughput TCR beta sequencing was used to judge whether each TCR beta V gene segment behaved as functional or pseudogenic. Donor age, sex, ethnicity and CMV serostatus were compiled together with the repertoire data. A later genetic analysis took genome-wide SNP genotypes for about three fifths of the 666 donors and used that subset as a discovery cohort. All discovery cohort repertoires had been generated on a single sequencing platform. Class I and class II HLA loci were covered by the typing at four-digit resolution. Typing coverage varied by locus: roughly 620-640 donors for A, B, C, DRB1 and DQB1; 522 for DQA1; 600 to 610 for DPA1; approximately 450 for DPB1. Four or five DR-DQ haplotypes were handled as single units for association and clustering because linkage in the cohort was strong. Among 398 genotyped donors of the cohort, an average of about 240,000 unique TCR beta nucleotide sequences was sequenced per donor, of which roughly 17% were non-productive. Broader findings and caveats from the paper: In vitro tests confirmed that a few of the cytomegalovirus-associated TCR beta chains recognize cytomegalovirus antigens. Correlated functional status among segregating V segments might be attributable to linkage disequilibrium, but an unknown experimental factor could not be ruled out. A later analysis found that most CMV-associated TCR beta chains appeared HLA-restricted, with HLA associations seemingly driven largely by CMV exposure. In the study, some 160 TCR beta chains were listed as associated with cytomegalovirus. Compared with equally common non-associated chains, HLA-associated TCR beta chains in a later analysis were more clonally expanded and had lower generation probabilities. Because some donors lacked HLA typing at each locus, the association tests relied only on the typed subset. A further reported finding was that TCR beta sequences accurately predicted the HLA-A and HLA-B alleles for most subjects in the first cohort. In a later genetic analysis, fewer N-insertions in productive TCRs were reported among donors in an Asian-associated ancestry cluster than the roughly 700-donor mean. The authors suggested that the approach could potentially be generalized to other disease states and immunological phenotypes. A cluster of highly shared sequence variants was judged likely to be a technical artifact of the sequencing pipeline. The earlier analysis of some 560 of the donors excluded around 17 rarely observed V segments, including chromosome 9 orphons, because counts were too low. Only TCR beta chains were sequenced in this cohort, and the absence of alpha or paired-chain data limited detectable features. While some public TCRs were present in many individuals, most TCR sequences turned up only very rarely across donors. Broadly in line with IMGT annotations, most TCR beta V segments showed up in productive rearrangements about 87% or about 30% of the time in an earlier analysis of several hundred of the donors. Some IMGT-functional V segments, including TRBV6-2 and TRBV6-3, could not be told apart with the 87-base-pair reads, so those segments were excluded. Roughly uniform sequencing depth across donors was assumed in presence/absence analyses, although this assumption may not hold. A later analysis associated some 17,000 TCR beta sequences with specific HLA alleles at a false discovery rate of 0.05. V-gene and J-gene trimming of TCR beta chains was associated with a missense DCLRE1C variant in a later genetic analysis, and the association was replicated in an independent cohort. Assigning TCR associations to individual alleles was difficult when HLA alleles, especially DR and DQ, strongly co-occurred. The only immune exposure information available for the cohort was CMV serostatus. In a later analysis, TCR association rates were found to vary across HLA loci, with the most associated TCRs seen for DRB1 alleles and the fewest for HLA-C alleles. Cytomegalovirus status was reported to be diagnosed by the classifier with high specificity and sensitivity in both the original and validation cohorts. Several of the top co-occurrence clusters appeared to be linked to parvovirus B19, influenza, CMV and Epstein-Barr virus, according to a later analysis.

This clone was recorded once. No antigen is known for it. No much larger clone exists at a distance of one base, and base qualities are not known. From its cysteine to its phenylalanine, the CDR3 spans 17 amino acids. Only the CDR3 part of the read is kept: 51 bases, read in frame from the first base. CDR1 is given as SGHRS and CDR2 as YFSETQ, both from the germline V gene. Trimming takes 2 bases off V and 2 bases off J; junction bases not matched to a gene: 9. Libraries came from the immunoSEQ multiplex PCR assay. For the multiplex PCR, a mixture combining 60 forward primers for TCR Vbeta segments and 13 reverse primers for TCR Jbeta segments was used. The CDR3 region of rearranged TCR beta genes was amplified from genomic DNA by a multiplex PCR assay. The Illumina HiSeq System was used to sequence the amplified TCR beta libraries as 87-base-pair reads. The authors' analysis ran thus. A later analysis tallied roughly 78 million unique TCR beta chains across the roughly 610 repertoires, and some 12 million of those chains were shared by two or more donors. A nearest-neighbor algorithm error-corrected the raw reads and collapsed the reads into unique sequences, merging closely related sequences to remove PCR and sequencing errors. To assign V, D and J gene segments, CDR3 sequences were aligned to IMGT reference sequences. For a sequence to be retained, a match of at least six nucleotides was required to both a V gene segment and a J gene segment. Rearrangements were classified as productive when the CDR3 lacked stop codons and remained in frame with V and J, and all other rearrangements were classified as non-productive. CDR3 was defined according to IMGT convention as the region running from the second conserved V-encoded cysteine to the conserved J-encoded phenylalanine. In an earlier analysis of more than 550 of the donors, sequences lacking an unambiguous match to a single V gene segment were excluded. An earlier analysis of over 450 of the donors classified V segments as functional when productive rearrangements were above 56.7% and as segregating when the standard deviation between donors was above 5%. A statistical classification framework was developed to diagnose cytomegalovirus status using the catalog of TCR beta chain sequences. In a later analysis, TCR nucleotide sequences were compared against IMGT/GENE-DB human TR gene sequences so that V and J genes could be assigned. A later analysis assigned CDR3 sequences and most-parsimonious VDJ recombination scenarios with the TCRdist pipeline. In a later analysis, every TCR beta chain was defined by the combination of its CDR3 amino acid sequence and its V-gene family, and reads without a unique V-gene family were dropped. To address suspected cross-contamination and a sequencing artifact, a later analysis removed roughly 640 highly shared, low-generation-probability nucleotide sequences. In a later analysis, a clonal expansion index for each public chain was calculated from normalized within-repertoire ranks of inferred template counts. A later analysis computed generation probabilities with a VDJ recombination model fitted to out-of-frame rearrangements, and checked the results against IGoR. A later analysis scored TCR-TCR, TCR-HLA and TCR-CMV co-occurrence with hypergeometric tests, applying a repertoire-size bias correction to TCR pairs. False discovery rates were estimated in a later analysis by permuting HLA or CMV assignments 20 times. A later analysis grouped co-occurring TCRs with DBSCAN, adding TCRdist sequence similarity when clustering within HLA-allele-positive subsets. Repertoires with fewer than 30,000 or more than 120,000 public chains were left out of co-occurrence clustering, as were five repertoires with anomalous nucleotide sharing. Sourced from immuneACCESS, this table was stored by TCRdb with only in-frame sequences that have V and J called. A share of the clones is absent; for the studies checked, an unresolved V gene accounts for under half, and the remainder has no known explanation. V and J calls plus clone size are reproduced from that table; the DNA served to infer D and trimming. For this sample there are 170,000 or so clones; around three quarters appear just once. 1% of the sample goes to the ten largest clones.

In total, fewer than 750 healthy bone marrow donors made up the cohort. All cohort members were sampled while nominally healthy, although unrecorded immune exposures were likely present. The donor was CMV seropositive and was included in the group of about 290 seropositive cohort members. A peripheral blood sample was collected from each donor, and TCR beta sequencing was performed on peripheral blood mononuclear cells. Genomic DNA extraction from the blood cell samples was performed with the Qiagen DNeasy Blood Extraction Kit. This clonotype was sampled from a woman aged 45 to 65 in good health and CMV-seropositive. The rearrangement joined TRBV5-1 to TRBJ2-7, with 11 bases aligning to TRBD2. The sample taken for sequencing was PBMCs. The DNA sequence reads TGCGCCAGCAGCTTCGGGTTAGCGGGAGGGATAGCCTACGAGCAGTACTTC. Its translation is CASSFGLAGGIAYEQYF.